This T cell receptor (beta chain) was documented in a study of T cells of healthy individuals. The CDR3 has 15 residues. Germline lookup yields CDR1 SEHNR and CDR2 FQNEAQ (reference sequence). Trimming shortened V by 6 bases and J by 8 bases, and 20 bases separated the two germline ends. TCRdb ran MiXCR on the 5' RACE reads and lists one entry per CDR3 protein. The sample contains tens of thousands of distinct CDR3 sequences, 3.5% to 5.5% of which appear only once. At least ten counts were recorded for this clonotype. The V call is TRBV7-9, the J call TRBJ2-1, with D possibly being TRBD2 (6 bases). The clonotype was recovered from a human donor in good health. The DNA for the CDR3 is TGTGCCAGCAGTGAACGAAAGGGACTTTTTCATGAGCAGTTCTTC. Encoded protein: CASSERKGLFHEQFF. Drawing the rest from reference TRBV7-9 and TRBJ2-1, the complete variable domain is DTGVSQNPRHKITKRGQNVTFRCDPISEHNRLYWYRQTLGQGPEFLTYFQNEAQLEKSRLLSDRFSAERPKGSFSTLEIQRTEQGDSAMYLCASSERKGLFHEQFFGPGTRLTVL.